One sample yielded the 27 T cell receptor beta chains listed below, sequenced in a study of T cell responses to AZD1222 COVID-19 vaccine. TCRdb's table, derived via immunoSEQ multiplex PCR, lists solely in-frame clones and lacks some. In the table there are 150,000 to 200,000 clones, approximately 92% of which are singletons. The sequences come from peripheral blood, collected on day 0 of AZD1222 vaccination. These receptors were taken from an adult in good health.

V is TRBV2 and J is TRBJ1-2; tentative D call: TRBD1 (6 bases). This CDR3 has 13 residues. V gave up 3 bases and J gave up 7 bases, with 12 bases separating them. In germline, CDR1 is SNHLY, CDR2 FYNNEI. The CDR3 DNA reads TGTGCCAGCAGTGAGGGACAAGGCACTGGCTACACCTTC. This translates into CASSEGQGTGYTF.

This rearrangement joins TRBV5-4 to TRBJ2-6; no clear D. CDR1 is SGHNT, CDR2 YYREEE, per germline (reference sequence). The CDR3 has 15 amino acids. Trimming stripped 2 bases from V and 0 bases from J, with 6 bases between. The CDR3 protein is CASSLKGSGANVLTF. The CDR3 bases are TGTGCCAGCAGCTTAAAGGGCTCTGGGGCCAACGTCCTGACTTTC.

The chain has TRBV7-9 and TRBJ1-1; D not resolved. This CDR3 spans 14 amino acids. Germline loops: CDR1 SEHNR, CDR2 FQNEAQ (reference sequence). V shed 1 base and J shed 0 bases, with 6 bases lying between them. The CDR3 DNA reads as TGTGCCAGCAGCTTAGTAGCGGTGAACACTGAAGCTTTCTTT. Translated, it gives CASSLVAVNTEAFF. The full variable domain, with the rest looked up from reference TRBV7-9 and TRBJ1-1, is DTGVSQNPRHKITKRGQNVTFRCDPISEHNRLYWYRQTLGQGPEFLTYFQNEAQLEKSRLLSDRFSAERPKGSFSTLEIQRTEQGDSAMYLCASSLVAVNTEAFFGQGTRLTVV.

The V gene is TRBV6-5, the J gene TRBJ1-1, with 7 bases lining up with TRBD1. The CDR3 is made up of 13 amino acids. The germline gives CDR1 MNHEY, CDR2 SVGAGI. V lost 8 bases and J lost 3; bases outside the gene matches: 6. The CDR3 DNA sequence: TGTGCCAGCCTAAGGACAGGTTACACTGAAGCTTTCTTT. Amino acid sequence: CASLRTGYTEAFF.

This chain connects TRBV2 to TRBJ1-4, with D hard to call. The germline CDR1 and CDR2 sequences are SNHLY and FYNNEI. The germline V and J ends were trimmed by 6 bases and 0 bases, with 11 bases remaining between them. The CDR3 runs 15 residues. The CDR3 DNA reads as TGTGCCAGCAGACCCACGGTAGCAACTAATGAAAAACTGTTTTTT. Translation: CASRPTVATNEKLFF. Supplemented by reference TRBV2 and TRBJ1-4, the full variable domain reads EPEVTQTPSHQVTQMGQEVILRCVPISNHLYFYWYRQILGQKVEFLVSFYNNEISEKSEIFDDQFSVERPDGSNFTLKIRSTKLEDSAMYFCASRPTVATNEKLFFGSGTQLSVL.

This chain links TRBV15 with TRBJ1-2, with D possibly being TRBD1 (5 bases). The V and J ends lost 5 bases and 7 bases respectively, with 17 bases between them. The CDR3 consists of 14 residues. Germline CDR1 is LNHNV and CDR2 is YYDKDF (reference sequence). The CDR3: CATSLEGTGRGYTF. The DNA of the CDR3 is TGTGCCACCAGCCTCGAAGGGACGGGTCGTGGCTACACCTTC.

The rearrangement joins TRBV30 to TRBJ2-1; D gene ambiguous. CDR3 length: 11 amino acids. Per germline, CDR1 GTSNPN and CDR2 SVGIG (reference sequence). Trimming left V 2 bases short and J 8 bases short, with 7 bases between. The CDR3 DNA is TGTGCCTGGAGTTTGTCTCATGAGCAGTTCTTC. Translated, it gives CAWSLSHEQFF.

This sequence joins TRBV27 and TRBJ1-4; D call uncertain. V was shortened by 8 bases and J by 5 bases, with 12 bases between the two germline ends. In germline, CDR1 is MNHEY, CDR2 SMNVEV (reference sequence). This CDR3 contains 13 residues. The CDR3 DNA is TGTGCCAGCTCACCGGGCCCAAATGAAAAACTGTTTTTT. This gives the protein CASSPGPNEKLFF.

V usage is TRBV5-4 and J usage is TRBJ2-7; 10 bases agree with TRBD2. The CDR3 is 15 amino acids. The germline gives CDR1 SGHNT, CDR2 YYREEE (reference sequence). The V segment lost 1 base and the J segment 0 bases; nucleotides outside the gene matches: 1. Written as DNA, the CDR3 is TGTGCCAGCAGCTTGACTAGCGGGACCTCCTACGAGCAGTACTTC. It specifies CASSLTSGTSYEQYF. Full variable domain (remainder filled in from reference TRBV5-4 and TRBJ2-7): ETGVTQSPTHLIKTRGQQVTLRCSSQSGHNTVSWYQQALGQGPQFIFQYYREEENGRGNFPPRFSGLQFPNYSSELNVNALELDDSALYLCASSLTSGTSYEQYFGPGTRLTVT.

The V call is TRBV10-3, the J call TRBJ1-2; 7 bases agree with TRBD1. The CDR3 has 17 residues. Germline lookup yields CDR1 ENHRY and CDR2 SYGVKD. The V and J ends lost 2 bases and 3 bases, in that order; junction bases with no gene match: 12. CDR3: CAISERQGPSSHYGYTF. CDR3 sequence (DNA): TGTGCCATCAGTGAGAGACAGGGACCCTCCTCCCACTATGGCTACACCTTC.

This clone was seen once. The chain employs TRBV19 and TRBJ2-2; 7 bases agree with TRBD1. This CDR3 contains 15 residues. From germline, CDR1 is LNHDA and CDR2 SQIVND (reference sequence). Unmatched junction bases numbered 3, after V lost 1 base and J lost 4 bases. The CDR3 spells CASSIGGGFTGELFF. In DNA, the CDR3 is TGTGCCAGTAGTATAGGAGGGGGCTTCACCGGGGAGCTGTTTTTT.

The chain is built from TRBV27 and TRBJ1-4; 8 nucleotides line up with TRBD1. After removal of 6 bases from V and 6 bases from J, the junction contained 9 bases not matched to a gene. The CDR3 sequence is 15 residues long. In germline, CDR1 is MNHEY, CDR2 SMNVEV (reference sequence). Here the CDR3 reads CASSTARQGHEKLFF. CDR3 coding DNA: TGTGCCAGCAGCACTGCTAGACAGGGGCATGAAAAACTGTTTTTT. The complete variable domain, with remaining parts taken from reference TRBV27 and TRBJ1-4, reads EAQVTQNPRYLITVTGKKLTVTCSQNMNHEYMSWYRQDPGLGLRQIYYSMNVEVTDKGDVPEGYKVSRKEKRNFPLILESPSPNQTSLYFCASSTARQGHEKLFFGSGTQLSVL.

The chain carries TRBV15 and TRBJ1-4; no firm D call. Deletions cut 1 base from V and 6 bases from J, with 9 bases between. The CDR3 runs to 14 residues. Germline-derived CDR1 and CDR2 are LNHNV and YYDKDF (reference sequence). The CDR3 sequence: CATSRGRRDEKLFF. CDR3 nucleotides: TGTGCCACCAGCAGAGGCAGGAGAGATGAAAAACTGTTTTTT.

This clone came up once. The V gene is TRBV7-9, the J gene TRBJ2-1; 11 nucleotides line up with TRBD1. CDR1 is SEHNR, CDR2 FQNEAQ, per germline (reference sequence). This CDR3 is built from 15 residues. J was trimmed by 7 bases and V by 1 base; bases with no gene match: 3. Here the CDR3 reads CASSLVGTGGNEQFF. The CDR3 region has the DNA TGTGCCAGCAGCTTAGTGGGGACAGGGGGGAATGAGCAGTTCTTC.

V is TRBV4-1 and J is TRBJ2-2; D may be TRBD1 (6 bases). Trimming shortened V by 6 bases and J by 7 bases, and 9 bases separated the two germline ends. The CDR3 totals 12 residues. Looked up from germline, CDR1 is MGHRA and CDR2 is YSYEKL. CDR3 loop: CASSEGGGELFF. The CDR3 DNA sequence: TGCGCCAGCAGTGAAGGGGGCGGGGAGCTGTTTTTT.

The rearrangement joins TRBV6-5 to TRBJ1-2; unclear D gene. The CDR3 is 12 amino acids. Germline CDR1 is MNHEY and CDR2 is SVGAGI. V was shortened by 6 bases and J by 3 bases, with 8 bases between the two germline ends. In nucleotides, the CDR3 is TGTGCCAGCAGAGGGTCCGACTATGGCTACACCTTC. Encoded protein: CASRGSDYGYTF.

The V and J genes are TRBV19 and TRBJ1-6, with TRBD1 matching 8 bases. CDR1 and CDR2 (germline): LNHDA, SQIVND (reference sequence). This CDR3 is 15 amino acids long. V trimming: 6 bases; J trimming: 9 bases; junction bases outside the gene matches: 10. CDR3 in amino acids: CASRSTGDDASPLHF. CDR3 in DNA: TGTGCCAGTAGGTCGACAGGGGATGACGCTTCACCCCTCCACTTT.

The rearrangement joins TRBV12-5 to TRBJ2-7, with 10 positions matching TRBD1. The V and J ends lost 0 bases and 4 bases, in that order; junction bases with no gene match: 9. In germline, CDR1 is LGHNT, CDR2 FRNRAP. There are 17 residues in the CDR3. CDR3 residues: CASGLVTGGAVGYEQYF. DNA of the CDR3: TGTGCTAGTGGTTTGGTGACAGGGGGCGCCGTGGGGTACGAGCAGTACTTC.

The chain is built from TRBV18 and TRBJ1-1; 9 positions agree with TRBD1. The CDR3 is made up of 14 amino acids. CDR1 and CDR2 (germline): KGHSH, LQKENI. Trimming removed 3 bases from V and 7 bases from J; junction bases left unmatched: 6. The CDR3 DNA reads TGTGCCAGCTCACCGGGACAGGGACCGAGTGAAGCTTTCTTT. Amino acids: CASSPGQGPSEAFF. Using reference TRBV18 and TRBJ1-1 for the parts outside the CDR3, the full variable domain is NAGVMQNPRHLVRRRGQEARLRCSPMKGHSHVYWYRQLPEEGLKFMVYLQKENIIDESGMPKERFSAEFPKEGPSILRIQQVVRGDSAAYFCASSPGQGPSEAFFGQGTRLTVV.

V usage is TRBV7-6 and J usage is TRBJ1-5, with D uncertain. V dropped 1 base and J dropped 0 bases, with 7 bases sitting between them. This CDR3 has 15 amino acids. Germline CDR1 is SGHVS and CDR2 is FNYEAQ. CDR3 protein: CASSLGHDSNQPQHF. DNA for the CDR3: TGTGCCAGCAGCTTAGGACACGATAGCAATCAGCCCCAGCATTTT.

The chain employs TRBV20-1 and TRBJ2-7; the match to TRBD2 covers 9 bases. Germline loops: CDR1 DFQATT, CDR2 SNEGSKA (reference sequence). V dropped 3 bases and J dropped 4; count of bases not matched to a gene: 7. The CDR3 covers 14 residues. In nucleotides, the CDR3 is TGCAGTGCTAGTCTTGCGGGAGGGACGTACGAGCAGTACTTC. It encodes CSASLAGGTYEQYF.

The gene calls are TRBV10-3 and TRBJ2-5, with 11 positions matching TRBD2. This CDR3 has 16 amino acids. V trimming: 3 bases; J trimming: 5 bases; junction bases outside the gene matches: 8. CDR1 is ENHRY and CDR2 is SYGVKD in the germline V gene. CDR3 loop: CAISEISGRAHETQYF. CDR3 nucleotides: TGTGCCATCAGTGAAATTAGCGGGAGGGCCCACGAGACCCAGTACTTC.

V and J are TRBV12-2 and TRBJ2-1. TRBV12-2 is described as a pseudogene. The CDR3 extends over 11 amino acids. CDR3 loop: CASRLSHEQFF. CDR3 bases: TGTGCAAGTCGCTTATCCCATGAGCAGTTCTTC.

V and J are TRBV5-1 and TRBJ1-1; no clear D. The CDR3 is 15 amino acids. Germline CDR1 and CDR2: SGHRS and YFSETQ. With 3 bases removed from V and 5 bases from J, the gap between germline ends came to 17 bases. The DNA of the CDR3 is TGCGCCAGCAGCTACGGAGGCCGCACGGGGACTGAAGCTTTCTTT. Protein: CASSYGGRTGTEAFF.

This clone was picked up one time. The chain employs TRBV7-6 and TRBJ2-5; 9 bases are a match to TRBD1. CDR3 length: 15 amino acids. Germline V gene lookup returns CDR1 SGHVS and CDR2 FNYEAQ. After removal of 5 bases from V and 1 base from J, the junction contained 5 bases not matched to a gene. CDR3 DNA sequence: TGTGCCAGCAGCCTTTCGACAGGGGGCCAAGAGACCCAGTACTTC. Amino acid sequence: CASSLSTGGQETQYF.

The rearrangement uses TRBV5-4 and TRBJ1-6; D unclear. Germline V lookup: CDR1 SGHNT, CDR2 YYREEE (reference sequence). V lost 0 bases and J 8 bases, leaving 6 bases between the germline ends. The CDR3 sequence is 13 residues long. As DNA, the CDR3 is TGTGCCAGCAGCTTGGACCTTTATTCACCCCTCCACTTT. This translates into CASSLDLYSPLHF.

This clone came up a few times. The gene calls are TRBV11-2 and TRBJ1-3; D is unresolved. V lost 1 base, J lost 8 bases, and 9 bases lay in between. The germline V gene encodes CDR1 SGHAT and CDR2 FQNNGV. The CDR3 consists of 13 residues. In DNA form, the CDR3 reads TGTGCCAGCAGCTTAGGAACCCGTGACACCATATATTTT. Protein: CASSLGTRDTIYF.